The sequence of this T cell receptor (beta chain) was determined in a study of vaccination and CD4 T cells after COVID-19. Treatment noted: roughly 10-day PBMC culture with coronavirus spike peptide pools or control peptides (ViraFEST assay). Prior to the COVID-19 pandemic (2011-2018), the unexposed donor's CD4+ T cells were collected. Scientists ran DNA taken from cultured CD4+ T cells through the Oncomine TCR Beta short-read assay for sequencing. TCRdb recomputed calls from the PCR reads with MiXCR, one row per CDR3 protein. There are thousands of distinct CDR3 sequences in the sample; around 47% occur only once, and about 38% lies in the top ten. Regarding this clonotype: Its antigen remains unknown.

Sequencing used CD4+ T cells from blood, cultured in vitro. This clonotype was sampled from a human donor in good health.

DNA of the CDR3: TGTGCCAGCAGTGGGGGACAACATGGCTACACCTTC. Translation gives CASSGGQHGYTF. The rearrangement links TRBV2 to TRBJ1-2; the D gene is possibly TRBD1 (6 bases). This CDR3 region has 12 residues. Per the germline V gene, CDR1 is SNHLY and CDR2 is FYNNEI. The germline V and J ends were trimmed by 4 bases and 6 bases, with 9 bases remaining between them.